Listed below are T cell receptor beta chains from one sample, sequenced in a study of shared clonotypes between healthy human individuals. TCRdb's copy holds only in-frame clones and misses some; the assay was immunoSEQ multiplex PCR. The data contain 2 million or so clones, over 85% of them singletons. The sample was naive CD8+ T cells sorted from blood. The receptors stem from a man younger than 35 in good health. Both conserved end residues are part of each CDR3. A D gene is named only where the DNA matches it firmly. Some rows mark clone size as missing; the rest say once, few, many or name a class of expanded clone.

v_gene: TRBV28; j_gene: TRBJ2-7; abundance: .; d_gene: TRBD1; CDR3aa: CASSLENRGYEQYF; CDR3nt: TGTGCCAGCAGTTTGGAGAACAGGGGCTACGAGCAGTACTTC
v_gene: TRBV13; j_gene: TRBJ2-7; abundance: .; d_gene: .; CDR3aa: CASSLALGDQHEQYF; CDR3nt: TGTGCCAGCAGCTTAGCCCTGGGGGATCAACACGAGCAGTACTTC
v_gene: TRBV2; j_gene: TRBJ1-1; abundance: .; d_gene: .; CDR3aa: CASSEGAQGNTEAFF; CDR3nt: TGTGCCAGCAGTGAAGGGGCCCAGGGGAACACTGAAGCTTTCTTT
v_gene: TRBV29-1; j_gene: TRBJ1-2; abundance: once; d_gene: TRBD1; CDR3aa: CSVGGGTGLGYTF; CDR3nt: TGCAGCGTTGGAGGCGGGACAGGGCTAGGCTACACCTTC
v_gene: TRBV11-2; j_gene: TRBJ2-7; abundance: few; d_gene: .; CDR3aa: CASSLAYSSPEQYF; CDR3nt: TGTGCCAGCAGCTTAGCCTACAGTTCCCCCGAGCAGTACTTC
v_gene: TRBV29-1; j_gene: TRBJ1-2; abundance: .; d_gene: .; CDR3aa: CSVDRREGDISNYGYTF; CDR3nt: TGCAGCGTTGATCGCAGGGAAGGGGACATCTCTAACTATGGCTACACCTTC
v_gene: TRBV30; j_gene: TRBJ1-1; abundance: .; d_gene: .; CDR3aa: CAWSVIDGLNTEAFF; CDR3nt: TGTGCCTGGAGCGTCATAGACGGCTTGAACACTGAAGCTTTCTTT
v_gene: TRBV5-1; j_gene: TRBJ1-2; abundance: .; d_gene: TRBD1; CDR3aa: CASRVRDSLNYGYTF; CDR3nt: TGCGCCAGCAGAGTCCGGGACAGCCTTAACTATGGCTACACCTTC
v_gene: TRBV29-1; j_gene: TRBJ1-1; abundance: .; d_gene: .; CDR3aa: CSIGAQGSVLKQGEAFF; CDR3nt: TGCAGCATTGGGGCTCAGGGGAGCGTCCTAAAACAGGGTGAAGCTTTCTTT
v_gene: TRBV4-1; j_gene: TRBJ2-3; abundance: .; d_gene: TRBD2; CDR3aa: CASSPQEREGLSGTDTQYF; CDR3nt: TGCGCCAGCAGCCCCCAGGAGCGGGAGGGCCTTAGTGGCACAGATACGCAGTATTTT
v_gene: TRBV4-2; j_gene: TRBJ2-7; abundance: .; d_gene: .; CDR3aa: CASSLGRGSYEQYF; CDR3nt: TGTGCCAGCAGCCTGGGACGGGGGTCCTACGAGCAGTACTTC
v_gene: TRBV4-1; j_gene: TRBJ1-1; abundance: .; d_gene: .; CDR3aa: CASSQEGKTGMNTEAFF; CDR3nt: TGCGCCAGCAGCCAAGAAGGGAAGACAGGAATGAACACTGAAGCTTTCTTT
v_gene: TRBV15; j_gene: TRBJ2-7; abundance: .; d_gene: .; CDR3aa: CATSKYFGTPSSYEQYF; CDR3nt: TGTGCCACCAGCAAATATTTCGGGACCCCTAGCTCCTACGAGCAGTACTTC
v_gene: TRBV7-8; j_gene: TRBJ2-5; abundance: once; d_gene: .; CDR3aa: CASSFIVETQYF; CDR3nt: TGTGCCAGCAGCTTTATCGTGGAGACCCAGTACTTC
v_gene: TRBV10-3; j_gene: TRBJ2-3; abundance: .; d_gene: .; CDR3aa: CAISAQGPSGTDTQYF; CDR3nt: TGTGCCATCAGTGCCCAGGGACCCTCGGGGACAGATACGCAGTATTTT
v_gene: TRBV7-9; j_gene: TRBJ2-3; abundance: .; d_gene: TRBD2; CDR3aa: CASSAPGAGGNTDTQYF; CDR3nt: TGTGCCAGCAGCGCCCCTGGGGCGGGAGGTAACACAGATACGCAGTATTTT
v_gene: TRBV2; j_gene: TRBJ2-7; abundance: .; d_gene: .; CDR3aa: CASDRDPVYEQYF; CDR3nt: TGTGCCAGCGACCGGGATCCCGTTTACGAGCAGTACTTC
v_gene: TRBV9; j_gene: TRBJ2-7; abundance: .; d_gene: .; CDR3aa: CASSVGSPDYEQYF; CDR3nt: TGTGCCAGCAGCGTAGGGAGCCCTGACTACGAGCAGTACTTC
v_gene: TRBV5-4; j_gene: TRBJ1-4; abundance: .; d_gene: .; CDR3aa: CASSLGGGNEKLFF; CDR3nt: TGTGCCAGCAGCTTGGGAGGGGGTAACGAAAAACTGTTTTTT
v_gene: TRBV7-9; j_gene: TRBJ1-4; abundance: .; d_gene: .; CDR3aa: CASGSGDEPATNEKLFF; CDR3nt: TGTGCCAGCGGAAGTGGTGACGAGCCAGCGACTAATGAAAAACTGTTTTTT
v_gene: TRBV7-9; j_gene: TRBJ2-7; abundance: .; d_gene: .; CDR3aa: CASSQPPGEQYF; CDR3nt: TGTGCCAGCAGTCAACCCCCGGGTGAGCAGTACTTC
v_gene: TRBV27; j_gene: TRBJ2-1; abundance: .; d_gene: TRBD1; CDR3aa: CASSHSPGQGLYNEQFF; CDR3nt: TGTGCCAGCAGCCACAGCCCGGGACAGGGGCTCTACAATGAGCAGTTCTTC